This T cell receptor beta chain was recovered during a study of cytomegalovirus exposure and HLA in healthy donors. Primers: 60 Vbeta forward and 13 Jbeta reverse. The data were produced by immunoSEQ multiplex PCR, yet TCRdb's version contains in-frame clones alone and is incomplete. The sample has around 76,000 clones, 78% seen once; the top ten hold roughly 9%. The TCR originated in a middle-aged woman in good health and CMV-seropositive. Sample: PBMCs.

The CDR3 loop is CASSVGVGQGARETQYF. DNA of the CDR3: TGTGCCAGCAGCGTAGGAGTCGGACAGGGGGCCAGAGAGACCCAGTACTTC. J is TRBJ2-5 and V is TRBV9; 11 bases are shared with TRBD1. The CDR3 runs 17 residues. CDR1 and CDR2 from the germline V gene are SGDLS and YYNGEE. The V and J ends lost 0 bases and 4 bases, in that order; junction bases with no gene match: 8. The full variable domain, rest sourced from reference TRBV9 and TRBJ2-5, is DSGVTQTPKHLITATGQRVTLRCSPRSGDLSVYWYQQSLDQGLQFLIQYYNGEERAKGNILERFSAQQFPDLHSELNLSSLELGDSALYFCASSVGVGQGARETQYFGPGTRLLVL.